The source of this T cell receptor beta chain is a study of pediatric ulcerative colitis. The CDR3 contains 16 residues. In germline, CDR1 is LNHDA, CDR2 SQIVND (reference sequence). The ends lost 5 bases at V and 7 bases at J; junction bases unmatched: 10. The assay was immunoSEQ multiplex PCR, and TCRdb's table has in-frame clones only and misses some. The data contain some 5,000 clones, around 90% of them seen just once; the ten biggest clones take up about 1.1%. The TCR comes from a boy aged 5 to 17 who was a control in a study of pediatric ulcerative colitis. The chain links TRBV19 to TRBJ2-1; 11 bases agree with TRBD2. Sequenced: blood. CDR3 in amino acids: CASSPPTSGSGNEQFF. The CDR3 nucleotides are TGTGCCAGTAGTCCCCCCACTAGCGGGAGTGGTAATGAGCAGTTCTTC.